These T cell receptor beta chains were read from a single sample in a study of TIL therapy for anti-PD-1-resistant metastatic lung cancer. Sequenced by immunoSEQ multiplex PCR; TCRdb stores in-frame clones only, minus some. The sample yields 50,000 or so clones, around 79% seen once. The source material was blood, sampled at baseline. Receptor source: a woman between 30 and 85 years old with non-small cell lung cancer. CDR3s include the opening cysteine and the closing phenylalanine or tryptophan. Fields, in order: clone size, J gene, D gene, V gene, CDR3 DNA, CDR3 protein. D genes are given only for firm matches. The listing skips clone size in some rows; elsewhere it reads once, few, many or a size class.

>.|TRBJ2-7|.|TRBV19
TGTGCCAGTAGCTTGTCAGGCTCCTACGAGCAGTACTTC
CASSLSGSYEQYF
>.|TRBJ1-1|.|TRBV28
TGTGCCAGCAGTTTAAAGCTGTGGCGGGGGGGAACTGAAGCTTTCTTT
CASSLKLWRGGTEAFF
>.|TRBJ2-5|TRBD1|TRBV7-7
TGTGCCAGCAGCTTATCAGGGGGCAGAGAGACCCAGTACTTC
CASSLSGGRETQYF
>once|TRBJ2-1|TRBD2|TRBV7-8
TGTGCCAGCAGCCTGTGGCGGCTAGCGGGGGGGCTGGATGAGCAGTTCTTC
CASSLWRLAGGLDEQFF
>.|TRBJ2-5|.|TRBV5-5
TGTGCCAGCAGCTTGGAAGAGACCCAGTACTTC
CASSLEETQYF
>.|TRBJ1-2|.|TRBV19
TGTGCCAGTAGTAATACACGGGACTATGGCTACACCTTC
CASSNTRDYGYTF
>.|TRBJ1-1|.|TRBV7-3
TGTGCCAGCAGCTTAAGGGGGACTGAAGCTTTCTTT
CASSLRGTEAFF
>.|TRBJ2-4|TRBD2|TRBV7-8
TGTGCCAGCAGCTTGCGACTAGCGGGGGACGACATTCAGTACTTC
CASSLRLAGDDIQYF
>few|TRBJ2-1|TRBD2|TRBV10-3
TGTGCCATCAAGGGACTAGCGGACTACAATGAGCAGTTCTTC
CAIKGLADYNEQFF
>.|TRBJ1-2|.|TRBV10-3
TGTGCCATCGACCGAGAGGTTGGCTATGGCTACACCTTC
CAIDREVGYGYTF
>.|TRBJ1-6|TRBD1|TRBV7-8
TGTGCCAGCAGCTCGCCGTACCGGGACAGGGCGAATTCACCCCTCCACTTT
CASSSPYRDRANSPLHF
>.|TRBJ1-5|.|TRBV5-5
TGTGCCAGCAGCTTGGAGAGGGGCGTCAATCAGCCCCAGCATTTT
CASSLERGVNQPQHF
>few|TRBJ2-7|TRBD1|TRBV9
TGTGCCAGCAGCGGACAGACAGGGGCGATCTACGAGCAGTACTTC
CASSGQTGAIYEQYF
>.|TRBJ1-2|.|TRBV6-5
TGTGCCAGCAGAAGGGACCGGGGCAACTATGGCTACACCTTC
CASRRDRGNYGYTF
>.|TRBJ1-2|.|TRBV9
TGTGCCAGCAGCGTAGCAGAGAACTATGGCTACACCTTC
CASSVAENYGYTF
>.|TRBJ2-1|TRBD2|TRBV25-1
TGTGCCAGCAGTGCAGTTAGCGGGGCCCCCGGGGATGAGCAGTTCTTC
CASSAVSGAPGDEQFF
>.|TRBJ2-7|TRBD2|TRBV5-1
TGCGCCAGCAGCTTAAGGGAGGGCTACGAGCAGTACTTC
CASSLREGYEQYF
>.|TRBJ1-2|.|TRBV7-9
TGTGCCAGCAGCCGCGGACAGAACTATGGCTACACCTTC
CASSRGQNYGYTF
>.|TRBJ2-2|TRBD1|TRBV9
TGTGCCAGCAGCTCCAGGACAGGGAATACCGGGGAGCTGTTTTTT
CASSSRTGNTGELFF
>.|TRBJ2-3|.|TRBV2
TGTGCCAGCAGTGTTTCCCTAGTCGCAGATACGCAGTATTTT
CASSVSLVADTQYF
>.|TRBJ2-1|.|TRBV19
TGTGCCAGTAGCCTGGACAATGAGCAGTTCTTC
CASSLDNEQFF
>.|TRBJ1-1|TRBD1|TRBV29-1
TGCAGCGTTAGACAGGGGCTGAACACTGAAGCTTTCTTT
CSVRQGLNTEAFF
>.|TRBJ1-5|.|TRBV7-7
TGTGCCAGCAGCTTAGAGGGGGGACGGACCCTTTATAGCAATCAGCCCCAGCATTTT
CASSLEGGRTLYSNQPQHF
>.|TRBJ2-5|.|TRBV6-5
TGTGCCAGCAGTTGGATTGCTCAGACCCAGTACTTC
CASSWIAQTQYF
>.|TRBJ1-1|.|TRBV5-4
TGTGCCAGCAGCCCCTCGGGTGCGGGCACTGAAGCTTTCTTT
CASSPSGAGTEAFF
>.|TRBJ2-5|.|TRBV11-2
TGTGCCAGCAGCCCAGGGTTTTTGATAGAAGAGACCCAGTACTTC
CASSPGFLIEETQYF
>few|TRBJ2-2|TRBD2|TRBV19
TGTGCCAGCCAGCGGGAGGGCCAGACCGGGGAGCTGTTTTTT
CASQREGQTGELFF
>.|TRBJ2-2|TRBD1|TRBV7-6
TGTGCCAGCAGCTTAGGGGAAAGGGGGCAGTGGACGAACACCGGGGAGCTGTTTTTT
CASSLGERGQWTNTGELFF